This T cell receptor beta chain was identified during a study of shared clonotypes between healthy human individuals. The study's findings and limits: Clonotype sharing among the donors was expected to vary with sequencing depth. Larger estimated richness was generally seen in naive subsets than in memory subsets.

Generated by immunoSEQ multiplex PCR, the TCRdb table keeps only in-frame clones and is missing some. The sample lists some 200,000 clones, approximately 65% occurring once. The CDR3 totals 16 residues. Germline lookup yields CDR1 LNHDA and CDR2 SQIVND (reference sequence). Trimming shortened V by 10 bases and J by 1 base, and 20 bases separated the two germline ends. To note about this clone: The antigen remains undetermined.

The chain has TRBV19 and TRBJ1-5, with a possible D match to TRBD1 (5 bases). This TCR came from a young man in good health. Sequenced material: memory CD4+ T cells sorted from blood. Specified subset: CD45RA-negative fraction. CDR3 residues: CATTSGPRESNQPQHF. The CDR3 region has the DNA TGTGCCACCACCTCCGGTCCCAGGGAAAGCAATCAGCCCCAGCATTTT.